What follows describes a single T cell receptor (beta chain). Amplification of TCR beta CDR3 regions was performed using RNA transcripts as template. The TCR CDR3 first-round RT-PCR relied on the HTBI primer set. TCRdb analysed the multiplex PCR reads with MiXCR anew, one entry per CDR3 protein. The sample has more than 300,000 distinct CDR3 sequences, approximately 18% seen once. Looked up from germline, CDR1 is SGDLS and CDR2 is YYNGEE. Trimming pared 4 bases from V and 0 bases from J, leaving 12 bases between. The CDR3 loop spans 15 amino acids. The source of the sample is a study of T cells in Graves' hyperthyroidism and ophthalmopathy.

The TCR sequence derives from a man aged 18-30 years with Graves' ophthalmopathy. The sample was blood. The V call is TRBV9, the J call TRBJ2-3; maybe TRBD1 (5 bases). CDR3: CASSIRAGSTDTQYF. In nucleotides, the CDR3 is TGTGCCAGCAGCATCAGGGCTGGGAGCACAGATACGCAGTATTTT.